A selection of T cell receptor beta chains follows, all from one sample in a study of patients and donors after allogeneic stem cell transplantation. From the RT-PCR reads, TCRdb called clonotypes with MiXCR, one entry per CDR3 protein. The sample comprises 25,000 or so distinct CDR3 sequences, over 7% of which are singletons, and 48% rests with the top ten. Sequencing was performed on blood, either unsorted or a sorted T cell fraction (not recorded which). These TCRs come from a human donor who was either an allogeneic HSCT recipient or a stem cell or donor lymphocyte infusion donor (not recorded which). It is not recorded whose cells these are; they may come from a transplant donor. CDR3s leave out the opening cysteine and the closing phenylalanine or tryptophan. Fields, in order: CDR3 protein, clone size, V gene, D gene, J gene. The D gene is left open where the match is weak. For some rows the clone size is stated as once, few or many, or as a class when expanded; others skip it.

CDR3: ASSWTGSTEAF
size: many
V: TRBV5-6
D: TRBD1
J: TRBJ1-1

CDR3: SVVRQGHYGYT
size: many
V: TRBV29-1
D: NA
J: TRBJ1-2

CDR3: ASSLADSGHRNQPQH
size: NA
V: TRBV5-1
D: NA
J: TRBJ1-5

CDR3: ASSPDRQSGEQY
size: NA
V: TRBV18
D: NA
J: TRBJ2-7

CDR3: ASRLAGGPGELF
size: many
V: TRBV10-3
D: TRBD2
J: TRBJ2-2

CDR3: ASSLFRSGSTDTQY
size: many
V: TRBV7-9
D: NA
J: TRBJ2-3

CDR3: ASSQTGQAEGYT
size: many
V: TRBV11-1
D: TRBD1
J: TRBJ1-2

CDR3: ASSSLAGDAGELF
size: many
V: TRBV28
D: TRBD2
J: TRBJ2-2

CDR3: ASSLQPSGDQTASTDTQY
size: NA
V: TRBV7-3
D: TRBD2
J: TRBJ2-3

CDR3: ASSLAGGQGWKEQY
size: many
V: TRBV7-8
D: TRBD1
J: TRBJ2-7

CDR3: SARDAGANTGELF
size: few
V: TRBV20-1
D: NA
J: TRBJ2-2

CDR3: ASSYSPSGGYT
size: many
V: TRBV6-6
D: NA
J: TRBJ1-2

CDR3: ASSMERSSYNEQF
size: many
V: TRBV19
D: NA
J: TRBJ2-1

CDR3: SVDRPVNTEAF
size: many
V: TRBV29-1
D: NA
J: TRBJ1-1

CDR3: ASSQAAVTAYEQY
size: NA
V: TRBV3-1
D: NA
J: TRBJ2-7

CDR3: SARDGGSGANVLT
size: NA
V: TRBV20-1
D: NA
J: TRBJ2-6

CDR3: ASSGGREGQPQH
size: many
V: TRBV5-8
D: NA
J: TRBJ1-5